What follows are 23 T cell receptor beta chains derived from one specimen sequenced in a study of a mutant IDH1 vaccine in newly diagnosed glioma. For these receptors, no antigen is known. Profiling relied on immunoSEQ multiplex PCR, and the TCRdb table lists in-frame clones only, not all of them. In the table there are tens of thousands of clones, about two thirds of which are singletons. Noted time point: week 47, end of study. One vaccine dose held 300 ug of mutant IDH1 20-mer peptide and came with topical imiquimod. Sequencing was performed on peripheral blood mononuclear cells (PBMCs), taken from a glioma patient whose treatment included an IDH1 peptide vaccine. These receptors were obtained from a middle-aged man with glioma. Some clones in this sample may be carry-over from other donors' samples.

The CDR3 loop is CASGTSPLHF. Here the CDR3 DNA reads TGTGCCAGCGGAACGTCACCCCTCCACTTT. The chain uses TRBV9 and TRBJ1-6; D unclear. The CDR3 is 10 amino acids. Trimming cost V 7 bases and J 10 bases, with 6 bases left between them. Germline CDR1 reads SGDLS; CDR2 reads YYNGEE.

The V and J genes are TRBV5-1 and TRBJ2-2, with 7 bases matching TRBD1. After removal of 4 bases from V and 0 bases from J, the junction contained 9 bases not matched to a gene. Germline CDR1 SGHRS, CDR2 YFSETQ. This CDR3 comprises 17 residues. The CDR3 nucleotides read TGCGCCAGCAGCCGAGATCCGACAGGGTCGAACACCGGGGAGCTGTTTTTT. Its translation is CASSRDPTGSNTGELFF. The complete variable domain, with remaining parts taken from reference TRBV5-1 and TRBJ2-2, reads KAGVTQTPRYLIKTRGQQVTLSCSPISGHRSVSWYQQTPGQGLQFLFEYFSETQRNKGNFPGRFSGRQFSNSRSEMNVSTLELGDSALYLCASSRDPTGSNTGELFFGEGSRLTVL.

The genes are TRBV27 and TRBJ1-2, with D possibly matching TRBD1 (5 bases). The CDR3 is 14 amino acids. Trimming took off 0 bases at V and 2 bases at J, with 7 bases between the two ends. The germline V gene has CDR1 MNHEY and CDR2 SMNVEV (reference sequence). CDR3 DNA sequence: TGTGCCAGCAGTTTATCAGGGGCAAACTATGGCTACACCTTC. It specifies CASSLSGANYGYTF.

The J gene is TRBJ2-3, the V gene TRBV2, with D unclear. The CDR3 is made up of 12 amino acids. The ends were cut back, 5 bases at V and 2 bases at J, with 5 bases in the middle. The germline V gene has CDR1 SNHLY and CDR2 FYNNEI. For the CDR3, the DNA is TGTGCCAGCAGTTATGCCACAGATACGCAGTATTTT. Residues: CASSYATDTQYF. Full variable domain (rest looked up from reference TRBV2 and TRBJ2-3): EPEVTQTPSHQVTQMGQEVILRCVPISNHLYFYWYRQILGQKVEFLVSFYNNEISEKSEIFDDQFSVERPDGSNFTLKIRSTKLEDSAMYFCASSYATDTQYFGPGTRLTVL.

The table lists this clone with a count of one. The CDR3 loop reads CASRREGAEQYF. The CDR3 bases are TGTGCCAGTAGGAGGGAGGGGGCCGAGCAGTACTTC. The J gene is TRBJ2-7, the V gene TRBV7-9, with D perhaps TRBD1 or TRBD2 (7 bases each). The CDR3 runs to 12 residues. Germline V gives CDR1 SEHNR, CDR2 FQNEAQ (reference sequence). V dropped 9 bases and J dropped 6 bases, with 15 bases sitting between them.

In this sample, this clone turned up a few times. This sequence joins TRBV7-9 and TRBJ2-3; no clear D gene. In germline, CDR1 is SEHNR, CDR2 FQNEAQ (reference sequence). The CDR3 loop spans 13 amino acids. Deletions cut 3 bases from V and 2 bases from J, with 6 bases between. The CDR3 region has the DNA TGTGCCAGCAGCTTGGCGATCACAGATACGCAGTATTTT. Protein sequence: CASSLAITDTQYF. The whole variable domain, filled in from reference TRBV7-9 and TRBJ2-3, reads DTGVSQNPRHKITKRGQNVTFRCDPISEHNRLYWYRQTLGQGPEFLTYFQNEAQLEKSRLLSDRFSAERPKGSFSTLEIQRTEQGDSAMYLCASSLAITDTQYFGPGTRLTVL.

This clone occurred a few times. The chain uses TRBV7-8 and TRBJ2-2, with D tentatively TRBD2 (6 bases). Deletions cut 7 bases from V and 5 bases from J, with 20 bases between. In germline, CDR1 is SGHVS, CDR2 FQNEAQ. This CDR3 is 16 amino acids long. The CDR3 spells CASIRDWGELTGELFF. In DNA form, the CDR3 reads TGTGCCAGCATCCGGGACTGGGGGGAGTTAACCGGGGAGCTGTTTTTT.

The rearrangement joins TRBV18 to TRBJ1-1, with TRBD1 identical over 7 bases. V shed 1 base, J shed 3 bases, and the junction held 2 bases outside the gene matches. The CDR3 totals 14 residues. The germline V gene encodes CDR1 KGHSH and CDR2 LQKENI. This chain's CDR3 is CASSPRTGDTEAFF. The CDR3 DNA follows: TGTGCCAGCTCACCACGAACAGGGGACACTGAAGCTTTCTTT.

The chain has TRBV6-6 and TRBJ2-3; D gene uncertain. Germline CDR1 and CDR2: MNHNY and SVGAGI (reference sequence). This CDR3 contains 12 residues. V lost 1 base to trimming and J lost 4 bases, with 3 bases between them. CDR3 sequence: CASSYWADTQYF. DNA for the CDR3: TGTGCCAGCAGTTACTGGGCAGATACGCAGTATTTT.

This chain links TRBV18 with TRBJ1-1; unclear D gene. Germline CDR1 and CDR2: KGHSH and LQKENI. The CDR3 is made up of 15 amino acids. V shed 6 bases and J shed 4 bases, with 18 bases lying between them. DNA for the CDR3: TGTGCCAGCTCCCCAACGGTGGGCCCGAGCACTGAAGCTTTCTTT. Translation gives CASSPTVGPSTEAFF.

This rearrangement joins TRBV9 to TRBJ1-6, with D possibly matching TRBD1 (6 bases). This CDR3 spans 15 amino acids. Deletions cut 3 bases from V and 7 bases from J, with 14 bases between. The V gene's germline CDR1 is SGDLS and CDR2 YYNGEE. CDR3 coding DNA: TGTGCCAGCAGCGCCCCAACAGGGTCGAATTCACCCCTCCACTTT. As protein: CASSAPTGSNSPLHF.

The chain combines TRBV5-1 with TRBJ1-2, with no clear D. V lost 2 bases, J lost 4 bases, and 9 bases lay in between. The CDR3 contains 13 residues. The V gene's germline CDR1 is SGHRS and CDR2 YFSETQ. Written as DNA, the CDR3 is TGCGCCAGCAGCTTCGAGGAGGGCTATGGCTACACCTTC. It codes for CASSFEEGYGYTF.

The V gene is TRBV5-5, the J gene TRBJ1-5; weak D call: TRBD1 (6 bases). Per germline, CDR1 SGHKS and CDR2 YYEKEE (reference sequence). There are 15 residues in the CDR3. The V end lost 4 bases, the J end lost 4 bases, and 15 bases lay between the germline ends. DNA of the CDR3: TGTGCCAGCAGCCCGGACAGACTACGGAATCAGCCCCAGCATTTT. Translating it yields CASSPDRLRNQPQHF.

The V and J genes are TRBV7-9 and TRBJ1-2; D ambiguous. CDR3 length: 13 residues. Trimming removed 4 bases from V and 1 base from J, with 7 bases in between. The germline CDR1 and CDR2 sequences are SEHNR and FQNEAQ (reference sequence). CDR3 DNA: TGTGCCAGCAGCTCCGGTCGTAACTATGGCTACACCTTC. It encodes CASSSGRNYGYTF.

There are a few counts of this clone. The rearrangement joins TRBV5-1 to TRBJ2-7, with 8 bases lining up with TRBD2. Looked up from germline, CDR1 is SGHRS and CDR2 is YFSETQ. V lost 3 bases and J lost 2; bases outside the gene matches: 16. The CDR3 runs to 18 residues. The CDR3, as DNA: TGCGCCAGCAGCTATGAGAGCGGGGGAGTCCAAGCCGCCTACGAGCAGTACTTC. This sequence encodes CASSYESGGVQAAYEQYF.

This clone was counted a few times. CDR3: CASSQSRVNTGELFF. CDR3 bases: TGTGCCAGCAGTCAATCTAGAGTGAACACCGGGGAGCTGTTTTTT. The rearrangement joins TRBV27 to TRBJ2-2; D call uncertain. The V gene lost 5 bases and the J gene lost 1 base, with 11 bases spanning the gap. Germline V gene lookup returns CDR1 MNHEY and CDR2 SMNVEV (reference sequence). There are 15 residues in the CDR3.

This clone appeared a few times. The genes are TRBV5-6 and TRBJ1-2; no clear D gene. Germline V lookup: CDR1 SGHDT, CDR2 YYEEEE. V was trimmed by 6 bases and J by 2 bases, leaving 14 bases between them. CDR3 length equals 14 residues. CDR3 nucleotides: TGTGCCAGCACCACACTCGATGAGAACTATGGCTACACCTTC. Translating it yields CASTTLDENYGYTF.

This clone was observed a single time. This rearrangement joins TRBV27 to TRBJ2-7; 8 bases are a match to TRBD2. This CDR3 has 17 amino acids. The trim removed 4 bases at V and 4 bases at J, leaving 15 bases unmatched. The germline CDR1 and CDR2 sequences are MNHEY and SMNVEV (reference sequence). The CDR3 nucleotides read TGTGCCAGCAGTTCAACGAGCGGGGGAGGTTCGCTTTACGAGCAGTACTTC. This translates into CASSSTSGGGSLYEQYF.

The chain is built from TRBV29-1 and TRBJ1-2; D gene uncertain. CDR3 size: 13 residues. Germline V CDR1 and CDR2: SQVTM, ANQGSEA. V lost 4 bases and J lost 8, with 17 bases in between. CDR3 nucleotide sequence: TGCAGCGTTGCCCCTTTATCCCTCGAGGGCTACACCTTC. Protein: CSVAPLSLEGYTF. The full variable domain, in which reference TRBV29-1 and TRBJ1-2 provide the parts outside the CDR3, is SAVISQKPSRDICQRGTSLTIQCQVDSQVTMMFWYRQQPGQSLTLIATANQGSEATYESGFVIDKFPISRPNLTFSTLTVSNMSPEDSSIYLCSVAPLSLEGYTFGSGTRLTVV.

The rearrangement links TRBV15 to TRBJ2-5; D is uncertain. The ends were cut back, 4 bases at V and 7 bases at J, with 10 bases in the middle. The CDR3 totals 12 residues. Germline-derived CDR1 and CDR2 are LNHNV and YYDKDF (reference sequence). CDR3 bases: TGTGCCACCAGCATAGATCTAATGACCCAGTACTTC. Translating it yields CATSIDLMTQYF.

In this sample, this clone turned up a few times. The gene calls are TRBV5-6 and TRBJ1-6; TRBD1 might be the D (6 bases). Germline V gives CDR1 SGHDT, CDR2 YYEEEE. V lost 2 bases and J lost 14, with 17 bases in between. This CDR3 is 14 amino acids long. CDR3 in amino acids: CASSFVGTEGALHF. The CDR3 nucleotides are TGTGCCAGCAGCTTTGTCGGAACCGAGGGGGCCCTCCACTTT.

The CDR3 coding sequence is TGTGCCAGCAGCGGACACATTAGCAATCAGCCCCAGCATTTT. Protein product: CASSGHISNQPQHF. The V and J genes are TRBV7-2 and TRBJ1-5; a possible D gene is TRBD1 (5 bases). This CDR3 has 14 residues. Deletions cut 5 bases from V and 0 bases from J, with 8 bases between. Looked up from germline, CDR1 is SGHTA and CDR2 is FQGNSA.

This chain connects TRBV18 to TRBJ2-5; 8 bases fit TRBD2. Trimming removed 3 bases from V and 0 bases from J; junction bases left unmatched: 3. Per germline, CDR1 KGHSH and CDR2 LQKENI. The CDR3 runs 15 residues. CDR3 coding DNA: TGTGCCAGCTCACCGCCGGGGGGGTACCAAGAGACCCAGTACTTC. Translating it yields CASSPPGGYQETQYF. Variable domain in full (rest from reference TRBV18 and TRBJ2-5): NAGVMQNPRHLVRRRGQEARLRCSPMKGHSHVYWYRQLPEEGLKFMVYLQKENIIDESGMPKERFSAEFPKEGPSILRIQQVVRGDSAAYFCASSPPGGYQETQYFGPGTRLLVL.